A single sample gave rise to the 27 T cell receptor beta chains below, sequenced in a study of CD8+ T cells in alopecia areata. Isolated RNA was reverse transcribed into cDNA used as the sequencing template. The assay was immunoSEQ multiplex PCR, and TCRdb's table has in-frame clones only and misses some. The sample has roughly 170,000 clones, roughly 50% seen once; the top ten hold about 12%. The treatment is: oral pan-JAK inhibitor, 5-10 mg twice daily. The source material was CD8+ T cells sorted from blood, sampled at week 24, from a patient treated with tofacitinib. These receptors all stem from a human donor with alopecia areata.

The rearrangement joins TRBV6-6 to TRBJ2-2; TRBD1 matches 7 bases. The CDR3 runs 15 residues. The J segment lost 5 bases and the V segment lost 6 bases, leaving 9 bases of the junction unmatched. Germline V gives CDR1 MNHNY, CDR2 SVGAGI (reference sequence). CDR3 amino acids: CASSREETGTGELFF. Written as DNA, the CDR3 is TGTGCCAGCAGCAGGGAAGAGACAGGGACCGGGGAGCTGTTTTTT.

As for this clone: This sample includes further DNA sequences coding for the same CDR3. The chain recombines TRBV29-1 with TRBJ1-1; tentative D call: TRBD1 (5 bases). V lost 6 bases and J 0 bases, leaving 11 bases between the germline ends. CDR1 and CDR2 (germline): SQVTM, ANQGSEA. CDR3 length: 13 residues. CDR3 nucleotides: TGCAGCGTCCCTGGGACGGTGAACACTGAAGCTTTCTTT. Protein sequence: CSVPGTVNTEAFF.

Written as DNA, the CDR3 is TGCGCCAGCAGCCAAGCTACAGGGGTGATCTTTAACATTCAGTACTTC. Amino acid sequence: CASSQATGVIFNIQYF. The chain links TRBV4-1 to TRBJ2-4; 7 bases line up with TRBD1. The J segment lost 7 bases and the V segment lost 1 base, leaving 10 bases of the junction unmatched. Germline CDR1 and CDR2: MGHRA and YSYEKL. The CDR3 spans 16 residues.

This clone was observed a single time. This chain connects TRBV27 to TRBJ2-6, with 9 bases lining up with TRBD1. V was pared by 5 bases and J by 0 bases, with 5 bases of the junction left unmatched. Germline CDR1 MNHEY, CDR2 SMNVEV (reference sequence). This CDR3 is 17 amino acids long. DNA for the CDR3: TGTGCCAGCAGTCCTCGACAGGGGGACTCTGGGGCCAACGTCCTGACTTTC. Protein sequence: CASSPRQGDSGANVLTF.

The chain combines TRBV10-3 with TRBJ2-3, with D perhaps matching TRBD1 (5 bases). The CDR3 sequence is 14 residues long. With 6 bases removed from V and 8 bases from J, the gap between germline ends came to 18 bases. Germline assignment: CDR1 ENHRY and CDR2 SYGVKD. The CDR3 sequence is CAISLDSEPVTQYF. CDR3 nucleotides: TGTGCCATCAGCCTCGACAGCGAGCCAGTTACGCAGTATTTT.

This clone was recorded a few times. This chain connects TRBV29-1 to TRBJ2-1; 7 bases agree with TRBD1. The germline CDR1 and CDR2 sequences are SQVTM and ANQGSEA. The CDR3 runs 13 residues. V was pared by 5 bases and J by 4 bases, with 5 bases of the junction left unmatched. The CDR3 sequence: CSVFGTVYNEQFF. For the CDR3, the DNA is TGCAGCGTTTTTGGGACAGTATACAATGAGCAGTTCTTC.

This clone was recorded a few times. The chain combines TRBV25-1 with TRBJ2-1; D ambiguous. Trimming stripped 4 bases from V and 6 bases from J, with 10 bases between. The length of the CDR3 is 13 residues. CDR1 MGHDK and CDR2 SYGVNS come from the germline V gene. The CDR3 region has the DNA TGTGCCAGCAGTGCGGGCAGCAGCAATGAGCAGTTCTTC. This encodes CASSAGSSNEQFF.

The table lists this clone with a count of one. The J gene is TRBJ2-6, the V gene TRBV27; D is unclear. The CDR3 length is 15 residues. Per germline, CDR1 MNHEY and CDR2 SMNVEV (reference sequence). V lost 0 bases to trimming and J lost 6 bases, with 9 bases between them. CDR3 residues: CASSLSQSLANVLTF. The CDR3 nucleotides read TGTGCCAGCAGTTTATCCCAGAGTTTGGCCAACGTCCTGACTTTC.

The chain has TRBV13 and TRBJ2-5, with 7 positions matching TRBD2. V gave up 4 bases and J gave up 4 bases; unmatched junction bases: 9. CDR3 length equals 15 residues. Germline-derived CDR1 and CDR2 are PRHDT and FYEKMQ (reference sequence). The CDR3 DNA sequence: TGTGCCAGCAGCTGGGGGGGAGTGGAGATAGAGACCCAGTACTTC. It encodes CASSWGGVEIETQYF.

This chain connects TRBV7-9 to TRBJ2-6, with TRBD1 identical over 9 bases. Germline CDR1 is SEHNR and CDR2 is FQNEAQ (reference sequence). V gave up 5 bases and J gave up 12 bases; unmatched junction bases: 11. The CDR3 contains 15 residues. CDR3 in DNA: TGTGCCAGCAGCCGATTTGTGGGACAGGGTATCGTCCTGACTTTC. It encodes CASSRFVGQGIVLTF.

The V call is TRBV15, the J call TRBJ2-1, with D perhaps TRBD2 (6 bases). Germline values: CDR1 LNHNV, CDR2 YYDKDF (reference sequence). The CDR3 is 16 residues long. Deletions cut 1 base from V and 10 bases from J, with 20 bases between. The CDR3 loop reads CATSRGVELARGEQFF. The CDR3 nucleotides read TGTGCCACCAGCAGAGGAGTGGAACTAGCTCGGGGGGAGCAGTTCTTC.

This clone showed up just a few times. The same CDR3 arises from other DNA sequences in this sample as well. This sequence joins TRBV7-9 and TRBJ1-2, with D uncertain. CDR3 length: 12 amino acids. Germline assignment: CDR1 SEHNR and CDR2 FQNEAQ (reference sequence). V gave up 5 bases and J gave up 8 bases, with 12 bases separating them. The DNA for the CDR3 is TGTGCCAGCAGCCTAGACCGTGACGGCTACACCTTC. This sequence encodes CASSLDRDGYTF.

This clone was seen more than once but under ten times. The sample contains more than one DNA sequence encoding this CDR3. The chain uses TRBV29-1 and TRBJ2-5; D is unclear. CDR3 size: 9 residues. Germline-derived CDR1 and CDR2 are SQVTM and ANQGSEA. Trimming shortened V by 4 bases and J by 5 bases, and 2 bases separated the two germline ends. The CDR3 region is CSVGETQYF. The CDR3 DNA reads TGCAGCGTTGGGGAGACCCAGTACTTC.

This clone turned up a few times. The V call is TRBV2, the J call TRBJ1-1; D may be TRBD1 (5 bases). Trimming shortened V by 6 bases and J by 1 base, and 18 bases separated the two germline ends. Germline lookup yields CDR1 SNHLY and CDR2 FYNNEI. The CDR3 runs to 16 residues. The CDR3 is CASRGRVPPTNTEAFF. The CDR3 coding sequence is TGTGCCAGCAGGGGCAGGGTGCCTCCGACGAACACTGAAGCTTTCTTT.

The DNA of the CDR3 is TGTGCCAGCAGTCCCAAACACAGACTAGCGGGGTATGAGACCCAGTACTTC. Amino acid sequence: CASSPKHRLAGYETQYF. The V and J genes are TRBV27 and TRBJ2-5; 11 nucleotides line up with TRBD2. Germline CDR1 MNHEY, CDR2 SMNVEV (reference sequence). This CDR3 is 17 amino acids long. V gave up 5 bases and J gave up 5 bases; unmatched junction bases: 13.

The rearrangement joins TRBV25-1 to TRBJ2-1, with D unclear. Germline V gene lookup returns CDR1 MGHDK and CDR2 SYGVNS. This CDR3 comprises 14 residues. Between the trimmed V and J ends, which lost 5 bases and 4 bases, there was a span of 12 bases. This CDR3 reads CASSPVSTYNEQFF. CDR3 nucleotide sequence: TGTGCCAGCAGTCCCGTGAGCACATACAATGAGCAGTTCTTC. The complete variable domain, with remaining parts taken from reference TRBV25-1 and TRBJ2-1, reads EADIYQTPRYLVIGTGKKITLECSQTMGHDKMYWYQQDPGMELHLIHYSYGVNSTEKGDLSSESTVSRIRTEHFPLTLESARPSHTSQYLCASSPVSTYNEQFFGPGTRLTVL.

The chain uses TRBV30 and TRBJ1-3; D is undetermined. Between the trimmed V and J ends, which lost 8 bases and 0 bases, there was a span of 11 bases. CDR1 GTSNPN and CDR2 SVGIG come from the germline V gene (reference sequence). The CDR3 sequence is 13 residues long. CDR3 sequence (DNA): TGTGCCATAGACACCAGCTCTGGAAACACCATATATTTT. It is translated as CAIDTSSGNTIYF.

The DNA for the CDR3 is TGTGCCAGCAGCTACCGAACAGGGACGAACACCGGGGAGCTGTTTTTT. Translation gives CASSYRTGTNTGELFF. The J gene is TRBJ2-2, the V gene TRBV13, with D possibly TRBD1 on 6 matching bases. Looked up from germline, CDR1 is PRHDT and CDR2 is FYEKMQ (reference sequence). CDR3 length: 16 residues. Trimming cost V 4 bases and J 0 bases, with 12 bases left between them.

This chain uses TRBV7-8 with TRBJ2-3, with D possibly being TRBD2 (5 bases). V lost 5 bases, J lost 15 bases, and 15 bases lay in between. The CDR3 extends over 11 amino acids. Germline V lookup: CDR1 SGHVS, CDR2 FQNEAQ. DNA for the CDR3: TGTGCCAGCAGCCCCGGACTCCTGCACTATTTT. Its translation is CASSPGLLHYF.

The CDR3 nucleotides read TGTGCCAGCAGTTTTGGTTCGGGATCTTTTGCCGGGGAGCTGTTTTTT. Its translation: CASSFGSGSFAGELFF. The chain carries TRBV27 and TRBJ2-2; tentatively, D is TRBD2 (5 bases). CDR1 MNHEY and CDR2 SMNVEV come from the germline V gene (reference sequence). The V and J ends lost 3 bases and 6 bases respectively, with 17 bases between them. The CDR3 is 16 residues long.

The V and J genes are TRBV27 and TRBJ2-1; 7 nucleotides align to TRBD1. The CDR3 length is 15 residues. Looked up from germline, CDR1 is MNHEY and CDR2 is SMNVEV (reference sequence). J lost 6 bases, V lost 2 bases, and 7 bases had no gene match. The CDR3 sequence is CASSLVTGPLNEQFF. CDR3 bases: TGTGCCAGCAGTTTAGTGACAGGGCCCCTCAATGAGCAGTTCTTC.

The CDR3 loop reads CASSREDRVIGYTF. CDR3 DNA: TGTGCCAGCAGCCGGGAGGACAGGGTGATAGGCTACACCTTC. The chain employs TRBV7-9 and TRBJ1-2; 8 positions match TRBD1. The ends lost 5 bases at V and 8 bases at J; junction bases unmatched: 10. CDR1 is SEHNR and CDR2 is FQNEAQ in the germline V gene (reference sequence). This CDR3 is 14 amino acids long.

The CDR3 sequence is CASSLTGQGAYGYTF. CDR3 sequence (DNA): TGTGCCAGCAGTTTGACGGGACAGGGGGCCTATGGCTACACCTTC. The genes are TRBV28 and TRBJ1-2; TRBD1 aligns across 12 bases. The CDR3 totals 15 residues. The germline V gene encodes CDR1 MDHEN and CDR2 SYDVKM. Trimming took 3 bases from V and 4 from J; bases not matched to a gene: 3.

The chain uses TRBV30 and TRBJ1-1; D may be TRBD1 (6 bases). Deletions cut 3 bases from V and 3 bases from J, with 8 bases between. The CDR3 spans 12 residues. The germline V gene encodes CDR1 GTSNPN and CDR2 SVGIG (reference sequence). The CDR3 coding sequence is TGTGCCTGGAGATCAGGGGACACTGAAGCTTTCTTT. Protein: CAWRSGDTEAFF.

This clone occurred a few times. The J gene is TRBJ2-2, the V gene TRBV9, with TRBD1 as a possible D gene (6 bases). Between the trimmed V and J ends, which lost 1 base and 0 bases, there was a span of 10 bases. The CDR3 has 16 amino acids. Per germline, CDR1 SGDLS and CDR2 YYNGEE. The CDR3 bases are TGTGCCAGCAGCGTACGGTACAGGGCGAACACCGGGGAGCTGTTTTTT. Residues: CASSVRYRANTGELFF.

Regarding this clone: The same CDR3 is also encoded by other DNA sequences in this sample. The rearrangement links TRBV7-9 to TRBJ2-3; TRBD1 matches 9 bases. The length of the CDR3 is 17 residues. Looked up from germline, CDR1 is SEHNR and CDR2 is FQNEAQ (reference sequence). V trimming: 4 bases; J trimming: 6 bases; junction bases outside the gene matches: 14. CDR3 in amino acids: CASSSHPGQGTYDTQYF. The CDR3 DNA reads as TGTGCCAGCAGCTCCCATCCGGGACAGGGAACATACGATACGCAGTATTTT.

V is TRBV2 and J is TRBJ2-3, with 8 bases lining up with TRBD2. The CDR3 runs 12 residues. Looked up from germline, CDR1 is SNHLY and CDR2 is FYNNEI. Trimming at V came to 3 bases and at J to 9 bases, leaving 2 bases not matched to a gene. The CDR3 sequence: CASSDGGVTQYF. The CDR3 DNA is TGTGCCAGCAGTGACGGGGGGGTAACGCAGTATTTT.